The 18 T cell receptor beta chains below all came from one sample that was sequenced in a study of shared clonotypes between healthy human individuals. The table came from immunoSEQ multiplex PCR; TCRdb's copy has only in-frame clones and leaves some out. The sample contains 2 million to 2.5 million clones, approximately 93% of which appear only once. The sample comprised naive CD4+ T cells from PBMCs. The subset: CD45RA+ positively selected. The receptor set was obtained from a man aged 18 to 29 in good health. Some clones in this sample may be carry-over from other donors' samples.

V is TRBV7-8 and J is TRBJ2-6, with a possible D match to TRBD2 (5 bases). Trimming took off 2 bases at V and 12 bases at J, with 8 bases between the two ends. The CDR3 has 12 residues. Germline V gene sequence: CDR1 SGHVS, CDR2 FQNEAQ. The CDR3 sequence is CASSLSGSVLTF. The CDR3 bases are TGTGCCAGCAGCTTATCGGGAAGCGTCCTGACTTTC.

This sequence joins TRBV2 and TRBJ1-2, with 9 positions matching TRBD1. The CDR3 totals 14 residues. The germline gives CDR1 SNHLY, CDR2 FYNNEI. V shed 4 bases and J 4 bases; nucleotides not matched to a gene: 4. CDR3 amino acids: CASSVKTGGYGYTF. CDR3 nucleotide sequence: TGTGCCAGCAGTGTAAAGACAGGGGGCTATGGCTACACCTTC.

The chain combines TRBV13 with TRBJ2-7, with 7 bases aligning to TRBD2. The J segment lost 2 bases and the V segment lost 3 bases, leaving 4 bases of the junction unmatched. Germline lookup yields CDR1 PRHDT and CDR2 FYEKMQ (reference sequence). CDR3 length: 14 amino acids. The CDR3 loop reads CASSFGGRTYEQYF. The CDR3 DNA reads TGTGCCAGCAGCTTTGGCGGGAGAACCTACGAGCAGTACTTC.

The rearrangement links TRBV15 to TRBJ2-2, with TRBD2 as a possible D gene (7 bases). CDR3 length: 18 amino acids. Trimming left V 0 bases short and J 5 bases short, with 19 bases between. CDR1 LNHNV and CDR2 YYDKDF come from the germline V gene (reference sequence). Written as DNA, the CDR3 is TGTGCCACCAGCAGAGACCCGGGGGGCCTGCCGCCGACCGGGGAGCTGTTTTTT. It codes for CATSRDPGGLPPTGELFF.

The chain links TRBV28 to TRBJ1-2; a weak D match, TRBD1 (5 bases). Trimming left V 3 bases short and J 7 bases short, with 9 bases between. From germline, CDR1 is MDHEN and CDR2 SYDVKM. The CDR3 has 12 residues. CDR3 sequence: CASSLGPPGYTF. The CDR3 nucleotides read TGTGCCAGCAGTTTGGGACCGCCTGGCTACACCTTC.

This chain uses TRBV7-2 with TRBJ1-5; D is ambiguous. Germline CDR1 SGHTA, CDR2 FQGNSA. The CDR3 has 12 amino acids. V was pared by 0 bases and J by 9 bases, with 6 bases between. The CDR3 DNA reads as TGTGCCAGCAGCTTAGCCCCTCGGCCCCAGCATTTT. This encodes CASSLAPRPQHF.

V is TRBV28 and J is TRBJ1-2; 8 nucleotides match TRBD1. The V gene end was trimmed by 10 bases and the J gene end by 6 bases; junction bases not matched to a gene: 13. Germline V lookup: CDR1 MDHEN, CDR2 SYDVKM. The CDR3 is made up of 14 amino acids. The CDR3 DNA sequence: TGTGCCACCCCTAGGGCAGGGGGCTTGGATGGCTACACCTTC. As protein: CATPRAGGLDGYTF.

This sequence joins TRBV19 and TRBJ2-3; D gene unclear. CDR1 is LNHDA and CDR2 is SQIVND in the germline V gene (reference sequence). Trimming shortened V by 1 base and J by 7 bases, and 9 bases separated the two germline ends. This CDR3 comprises 13 residues. CDR3 sequence reads: CASSIAPKNTQYF. The CDR3 DNA is TGTGCCAGTAGTATAGCCCCCAAAAATACGCAGTATTTT.

The rearrangement uses TRBV7-2 and TRBJ2-3; D uncertain. The V and J ends lost 1 base and 0 bases respectively, with 14 bases between them. The length of the CDR3 is 17 residues. Germline V CDR1 and CDR2: SGHTA, FQGNSA. The CDR3 bases are TGTGCCAGCAGCTTAGTTGGGGTTGTGATTAGCACAGATACGCAGTATTTT. Translation gives CASSLVGVVISTDTQYF.

The rearrangement links TRBV27 to TRBJ2-6; D gene uncertain. Per germline, CDR1 MNHEY and CDR2 SMNVEV (reference sequence). V shed 2 bases and J shed 2 bases, with 7 bases lying between them. CDR3 length: 15 residues. The CDR3 loop reads CASSLSPTGANVLTF. The DNA of the CDR3 is TGTGCCAGCAGTTTAAGCCCAACTGGGGCCAACGTCCTGACTTTC.

This chain uses TRBV7-8 with TRBJ1-1, with TRBD1 identical over 9 bases. The J segment lost 5 bases and the V segment lost 3 bases, leaving 7 bases of the junction unmatched. Looked up from germline, CDR1 is SGHVS and CDR2 is FQNEAQ. The CDR3 sequence is 15 residues long. This chain's CDR3 is CASSFLGTGWTEAFF. Written as DNA, the CDR3 is TGTGCCAGCAGCTTCCTGGGGACAGGGTGGACTGAAGCTTTCTTT.

This chain connects TRBV7-3 to TRBJ2-3; TRBD1 matches at 7 bases. J lost 6 bases, V lost 4 bases, and 7 bases had no gene match. The CDR3 runs to 14 residues. Germline V gives CDR1 SGHTA, CDR2 FQGTGA. The CDR3 region has the DNA TGTGCCAGCAGCTCCTCCCGACAGGGCGATACGCAGTATTTT. Translated, it gives CASSSSRQGDTQYF.

The chain is built from TRBV6-6 and TRBJ2-1; possible D gene TRBD2, 6 bases. Per the germline V gene, CDR1 is MNHNY and CDR2 is SVGAGI (reference sequence). The CDR3 totals 14 residues. With 4 bases removed from V and 7 bases from J, the gap between germline ends came to 14 bases. The CDR3 bases are TGTGCCAGCAGTTCCATCCTCGGAGGGAATGAGCAGTTCTTC. It yields the protein CASSSILGGNEQFF.

This clone has just one count. V is TRBV7-6 and J is TRBJ1-2; D is unresolved. CDR1 and CDR2 from the germline V gene are SGHVS and FNYEAQ. Trimming stripped 3 bases from V and 8 bases from J, with 13 bases between. This CDR3 spans 13 amino acids. CDR3 in amino acids: CASSFDPLGGYTF. The CDR3 DNA follows: TGTGCCAGCAGCTTTGACCCCCTAGGAGGCTACACCTTC. The full variable domain, in which reference TRBV7-6 and TRBJ1-2 provide the parts outside the CDR3, is GAGVSQSPRYKVTKRGQDVALRCDPISGHVSLYWYRQALGQGPEFLTYFNYEAQQDKSGLPNDRFSAERPEGSISTLTIQRTEQRDSAMYRCASSFDPLGGYTFGSGTRLTVV.

This clone was detected once. The V gene is TRBV7-3, the J gene TRBJ2-7; 12 bases agree with TRBD2. CDR1 SGHTA and CDR2 FQGTGA come from the germline V gene. The CDR3 has 16 amino acids. V shed 1 base and J 3 bases; nucleotides not matched to a gene: 4. CDR3 in DNA: TGTGCCAGCAGCTTAAAAGGACTAGCGGGATACTACGAGCAGTACTTC. Translated, it gives CASSLKGLAGYYEQYF.

The chain couples TRBV7-9 to TRBJ1-5; no firm D call. The CDR3 length is 13 residues. Germline CDR1 SEHNR, CDR2 FQNEAQ (reference sequence). The V gene lost 1 base and the J gene lost 9 bases, with 10 bases spanning the gap. The CDR3 region has the DNA TGTGCCAGCAGCTTAGGAGACGGCCCGCCCCAGCATTTT. It is translated as CASSLGDGPPQHF.

This chain uses TRBV20-1 with TRBJ1-2, with D hard to call. The CDR3 runs 10 residues. Per the germline V gene, CDR1 is DFQATT and CDR2 is SNEGSKA (reference sequence). DNA for the CDR3: TGCCGTGGTGGGTCCTATGGCTACACCTTC. It encodes CRGGSYGYTF.

This chain uses TRBV5-1 with TRBJ1-5, with 11 bases lining up with TRBD1. The CDR3 has 15 residues. The germline V gene has CDR1 SGHRS and CDR2 YFSETQ. V lost 3 bases, J lost 6 bases, and 5 bases stayed unmatched. The CDR3: CASSSGQGAGQPQHF. In DNA form, the CDR3 reads TGCGCCAGCAGCTCCGGACAGGGGGCGGGTCAGCCCCAGCATTTT.